This TCR beta chain was identified during a study of blood T cell repertoires in COVID-19. Original data processing: Using reference gene primer amplification, nucleated cell counts were estimated. TCRdb's table, derived via immunoSEQ multiplex PCR, lists solely in-frame clones and lacks some. V and J calls and clone size are given by that table; D and trimming were obtained from the DNA. The table has around 140,000 clones, around four fifths seen once. The participants were between roughly 18 and 89 years old and came from some 25 US areas. Clinical history as reported by participants underpinned cohort assignment. The J segment lost 2 bases and the V segment lost 4 bases, leaving 5 bases of the junction unmatched. The germline CDR1 and CDR2 sequences are KGHSH and LQKENI. The CDR3 totals 14 residues.

The V and J genes are TRBV18 and TRBJ2-7; 7 bases fit TRBD1. The TCR was taken from a man aged 35 to 55 with acute COVID-19. Sequencing was carried out using PBMCs or T cells enriched from blood (not recorded which). The CDR3 sequence is CASSQGAQTYEQYF. The CDR3 DNA is TGTGCCAGCTCACAGGGGGCCCAAACCTACGAGCAGTACTTC.